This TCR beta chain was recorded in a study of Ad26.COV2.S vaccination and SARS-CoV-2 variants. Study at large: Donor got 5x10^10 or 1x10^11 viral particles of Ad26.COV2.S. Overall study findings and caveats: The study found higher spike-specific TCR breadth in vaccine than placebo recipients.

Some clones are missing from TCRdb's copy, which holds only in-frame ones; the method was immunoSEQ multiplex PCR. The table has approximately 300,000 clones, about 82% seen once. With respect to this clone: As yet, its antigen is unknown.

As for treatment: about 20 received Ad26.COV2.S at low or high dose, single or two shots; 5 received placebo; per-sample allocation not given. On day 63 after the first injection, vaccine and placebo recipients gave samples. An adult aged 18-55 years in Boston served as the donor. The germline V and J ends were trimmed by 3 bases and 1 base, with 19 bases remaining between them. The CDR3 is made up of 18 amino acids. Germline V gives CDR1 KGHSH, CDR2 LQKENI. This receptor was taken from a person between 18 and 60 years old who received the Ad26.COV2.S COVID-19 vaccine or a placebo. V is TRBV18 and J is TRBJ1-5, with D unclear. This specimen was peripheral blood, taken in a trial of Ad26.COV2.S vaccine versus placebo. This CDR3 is CASSPYMSSEGSNQPQHF. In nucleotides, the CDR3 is TGTGCCAGCTCACCCTACATGAGCAGCGAAGGGAGCAATCAGCCCCAGCATTTT. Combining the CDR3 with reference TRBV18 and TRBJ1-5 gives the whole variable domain NAGVMQNPRHLVRRRGQEARLRCSPMKGHSHVYWYRQLPEEGLKFMVYLQKENIIDESGMPKERFSAEFPKEGPSILRIQQVVRGDSAAYFCASSPYMSSEGSNQPQHFGDGTRLSIL.